This TCR beta chain was captured by sequencing in a study of blood T cell repertoires in COVID-19. Study in general: T cells, B-cell-depleted T cells, or PBMCs provided the cDNA or gDNA that served as material.

Authors' data handling: How many nucleated cells were present was estimated from reference gene primer amplification. Profiling relied on immunoSEQ multiplex PCR, and the TCRdb table lists in-frame clones only, not all of them. The V and J calls and the clone size are those of that table, but D and trimming were determined from the DNA. The sample contains around 54,000 clones, around four fifths of which appear only once. Sequencing was done on a sample of PBMCs or T cells enriched from blood (not recorded which). The sequence came from a woman aged 45-59 years with acute COVID-19.

The CDR3 is CASSLAGTASNYGYTF. The CDR3, as DNA: TGTGCCAGCAGTTTAGCCGGGACAGCTTCTAACTATGGCTACACCTTC. This chain links TRBV28 with TRBJ1-2; 7 bases are a match to TRBD1. V trimming: 2 bases; J trimming: 0 bases; junction bases outside the gene matches: 6. Germline V gene data show CDR1 as MDHEN and CDR2 as SYDVKM. The CDR3 has 16 residues.